The 8 T cell receptor beta chains presented below share a single source sample, sequenced in a study of shared clonotypes between healthy human individuals. Clones were sequenced by immunoSEQ multiplex PCR, and TCRdb holds only the in-frame ones, with some missing. The repertoire holds about 2.3 million clones, with 90% to 95% as singletons. Sequencing was performed on naive CD4+ T cells from PBMCs. Documented subset: CD45RA+ positively selected. These receptors were taken from a man in his late teens or twenties in good health. Some clones in this sample may be carry-over from other donors' samples.

The rearrangement joins TRBV7-7 to TRBJ2-5, with a possible D match to TRBD1 (6 bases). Trimming stripped 3 bases from V and 4 bases from J, with 21 bases between. This CDR3 is 17 amino acids long. Germline CDR1 reads SSHAT; CDR2 reads FNYEAQ (reference sequence). CDR3 in DNA: TGTGCCAGCAGCTTCGACCCTCCCGGCAGGGGAGTAGAGACCCAGTACTTC. It specifies CASSFDPPGRGVETQYF. The full variable domain, rest sourced from reference TRBV7-7 and TRBJ2-5, is GAGVSQSPRYKVTKRGQDVTLRCDPISSHATLYWYQQALGQGPEFLTYFNYEAQPDKSGLPSDRFSAERPEGSISTLTIQRTEQRDSAMYRCASSFDPPGRGVETQYFGPGTRLLVL.

The gene calls are TRBV5-6 and TRBJ2-3; 9 nucleotides align to TRBD1. Germline CDR1 reads SGHDT; CDR2 reads YYEEEE. The CDR3 consists of 15 residues. The junction had 3 bases not matched to a gene; V was cut back by 1 base and J by 3 bases. CDR3 in amino acids: CASSLRDRGTDTQYF. CDR3 in DNA: TGTGCCAGCAGCTTGCGCGACAGGGGGACAGATACGCAGTATTTT.

The rearrangement joins TRBV5-4 to TRBJ2-1; D is possibly TRBD1 or TRBD2 (5 bases each). V was trimmed by 4 bases and J by 9 bases, leaving 14 bases between them. Germline CDR1 is SGHNT and CDR2 is YYREEE (reference sequence). This CDR3 comprises 13 residues. The CDR3 loop reads CASSPGGVPEQFF. CDR3 bases: TGTGCCAGCAGCCCTGGGGGAGTACCTGAGCAGTTCTTC.

The chain combines TRBV11-1 with TRBJ2-7; tentatively, D is TRBD1 (5 bases). This CDR3 comprises 13 residues. V gave up 5 bases and J gave up 0 bases, with 8 bases separating them. Germline V lookup: CDR1 SGHAT, CDR2 FQDESV (reference sequence). The CDR3 loop reads CASSRGSSYEQYF. CDR3 sequence (DNA): TGTGCCAGCAGCAGGGGCAGCTCCTACGAGCAGTACTTC.

The rearrangement uses TRBV5-1 and TRBJ2-5, with 8 bases matching TRBD1. The DNA end favors TRBJ2-7, so the J call may be wrong. This CDR3 spans 14 amino acids. From germline, CDR1 is SGHRS and CDR2 YFSETQ. CDR3 nucleotides: TGCGCCAGCAGCGATACAGGGGGATCCTACGAGCAGTACTTC. This encodes CASSDTGGSYEQYF.

The V gene is TRBV7-3, the J gene TRBJ2-7; D remains unclear. V was pared by 1 base and J by 4 bases, with 14 bases between. The CDR3 is made up of 15 amino acids. Per the germline V gene, CDR1 is SGHTA and CDR2 is FQGTGA. The CDR3 DNA reads as TGTGCCAGCAGCTTAAATACCGGGTCTGCGTACGAGCAGTACTTC. Translating gives CASSLNTGSAYEQYF.

The CDR3 DNA is TGCGCCAGCAGCCAAGTAAGGGACCTTGGGCCCAAGTTACGTATGAACACTGAAGCTTTCTTT. As protein: CASSQVRDLGPKLRMNTEAFF. This chain uses TRBV4-3 with TRBJ1-1; D may be TRBD1 (5 bases). Trimming removed 1 base from V and 0 bases from J, with 27 bases in between. Germline V gene data show CDR1 as LGHNA and CDR2 as YSLEER. The CDR3 length is 21 residues.

The rearrangement links TRBV28 to TRBJ1-2, with a weak D call TRBD1 (5 bases). Deletions cut 5 bases from V and 4 bases from J, with 17 bases between. CDR3 length: 15 residues. Germline values: CDR1 MDHEN, CDR2 SYDVKM. CDR3: CASSKRQISGYGYTF. The CDR3 DNA sequence: TGTGCCAGCAGTAAACGACAGATATCTGGCTATGGCTACACCTTC.